One sample yielded the 26 T cell receptor beta chains listed below, sequenced in a study of cytomegalovirus exposure and HLA in healthy donors. PCR primers comprised 60 Vbeta and 13 Jbeta primers. Profiling relied on immunoSEQ multiplex PCR, and the TCRdb table lists in-frame clones only, not all of them. The sample yields about 200,000 clones, 70% to 80% seen once. Sequencing was done on a sample of PBMCs. The receptors were gathered from a young woman in good health and CMV-seropositive.

The genes are TRBV2 and TRBJ1-5, with no clear D. V shed 6 bases and J shed 7 bases, with 16 bases lying between them. The CDR3 is 14 amino acids. Per germline, CDR1 SNHLY and CDR2 FYNNEI. The CDR3 bases are TGTGCCAGCAGCGGTGTGGCGACGGGACAGCCCCAGCATTTT. As protein: CASSGVATGQPQHF.

The rearrangement uses TRBV19 and TRBJ1-3; 9 positions agree with TRBD1. CDR1 is LNHDA and CDR2 is SQIVND in the germline V gene (reference sequence). CDR3 length equals 13 residues. V shed 4 bases, J shed 8 bases, and the junction held 3 bases outside the gene matches. The CDR3 nucleotides are TGTGCCAGTAGTACGGGACAGGGCGACACCATATATTTT. It yields the protein CASSTGQGDTIYF.

The chain combines TRBV7-2 with TRBJ2-5; 9 positions match TRBD2. The V and J ends lost 2 bases and 5 bases, in that order; junction bases with no gene match: 3. The CDR3 spans 14 residues. In germline, CDR1 is SGHTA, CDR2 FQGNSA. The chain's CDR3 is CASSLTSGRETQYF. In DNA form, the CDR3 reads TGTGCCAGCAGCTTAACGAGCGGGAGGGAGACCCAGTACTTC.

The chain combines TRBV6-5 with TRBJ1-1; weak D call: TRBD1 (5 bases). Germline CDR1 MNHEY, CDR2 SVGAGI. The CDR3 sequence is 15 residues long. V gave up 10 bases and J gave up 5 bases, with 23 bases separating them. In DNA form, the CDR3 reads TGTGCCACCTTTCCCAAATCGGGGGGTTGGACTGAAGCTTTCTTT. It encodes CATFPKSGGWTEAFF.

V gene TRBV6-5 combines with J gene TRBJ2-3; the D gene is possibly TRBD2 (6 bases). V lost 0 bases, J lost 6 bases, and 10 bases lay in between. The germline V gene has CDR1 MNHEY and CDR2 SVGAGI. The CDR3 has 14 residues. CDR3 sequence (DNA): TGTGCCAGCAGTTACTCTCCAGGGAGGGATACGCAGTATTTT. This encodes CASSYSPGRDTQYF.

The chain couples TRBV5-1 to TRBJ2-1; 10 positions agree with TRBD2. V dropped 3 bases and J dropped 1; count of bases not matched to a gene: 7. The CDR3 runs 17 residues. Germline V gives CDR1 SGHRS, CDR2 YFSETQ. In nucleotides, the CDR3 is TGCGCCAGCAGCTCCCCGAGCGGGAGGGGATCCTACAATGAGCAGTTCTTC. It encodes CASSSPSGRGSYNEQFF.

The CDR3 DNA reads as TGCGCCAGCAGCTCCACGGGACAGACATACGAGCAGTACTTC. As protein: CASSSTGQTYEQYF. The chain employs TRBV5-1 and TRBJ2-7; 7 bases agree with TRBD1. Germline V gene lookup returns CDR1 SGHRS and CDR2 YFSETQ. J lost 4 bases, V lost 3 bases, and 7 bases had no gene match. The CDR3 runs 14 residues.

The chain employs TRBV5-8 and TRBJ1-4; a possible D gene is TRBD1 (6 bases). Germline-derived CDR1 and CDR2 are SGHTS and YDEGEE. V lost 4 bases and J lost 5, with 12 bases in between. This CDR3 is built from 14 residues. The CDR3 coding sequence is TGTGCCAGCAGCCAGGGGTTCGGGAATGAAAAACTGTTTTTT. This translates into CASSQGFGNEKLFF.

This chain joins TRBV28 and TRBJ2-7; D might be TRBD2 (6 bases). The CDR3 is 14 amino acids. The germline gives CDR1 MDHEN, CDR2 SYDVKM. V was cut by 3 bases and J by 2 bases, with 11 bases left in between. CDR3 in DNA: TGTGCCAGCAGTTTTCCGGGGGAGGCCTACGAGCAGTACTTC. Its translation is CASSFPGEAYEQYF. Together with reference TRBV28 and TRBJ2-7, the CDR3 gives the full variable domain: DVKVTQSSRYLVKRTGEKVFLECVQDMDHENMFWYRQDPGLGLRLIYFSYDVKMKEKGDIPEGYSVSREKKERFSLILESASTNQTSMYLCASSFPGEAYEQYFGPGTRLTVT.

V is TRBV7-9 and J is TRBJ2-1; 13 nucleotides align to TRBD2. This CDR3 spans 16 amino acids. Per the germline V gene, CDR1 is SEHNR and CDR2 is FQNEAQ (reference sequence). The V segment lost 8 bases and the J segment 3 bases; nucleotides outside the gene matches: 7. The DNA for the CDR3 is TGTGCCAGCGTCGTAGGGACTAGCGGGGACTACAATGAGCAGTTCTTC. It translates to CASVVGTSGDYNEQFF.

The chain uses TRBV27 and TRBJ2-4, with 9 bases fitting TRBD2. V was pared by 5 bases and J by 6 bases, with 11 bases of the junction left unmatched. CDR1 is MNHEY, CDR2 SMNVEV, per germline (reference sequence). The CDR3 totals 16 residues. CDR3 protein: CASSTIAGAEGNIQYF. The CDR3 nucleotides are TGTGCCAGCAGTACCATAGCGGGGGCAGAGGGAAACATTCAGTACTTC.

The chain joins TRBV10-3 to TRBJ2-2; 8 bases agree with TRBD1. Trimming took 7 bases from V and 5 from J; bases not matched to a gene: 3. Germline V gene data show CDR1 as ENHRY and CDR2 as SYGVKD. The CDR3 runs 13 residues. CDR3 loop: CAIKTGGTGELFF. The CDR3 DNA reads TGTGCCATCAAAACAGGGGGGACCGGGGAGCTGTTTTTT.

The CDR3 DNA is TGTGCCAGTAGTATAGAGGATAGTCTGGGGGCCCCCACAGATACGCAGTATTTT. Its protein is CASSIEDSLGAPTDTQYF. This chain links TRBV19 with TRBJ2-3; tentative D call: TRBD1 (6 bases). V gave up 0 bases and J gave up 2 bases, with 18 bases separating them. This CDR3 has 18 residues. CDR1 LNHDA and CDR2 SQIVND come from the germline V gene (reference sequence).

The chain is built from TRBV5-6 and TRBJ1-1; TRBD1 is a possible D gene (5 bases). Germline V lookup: CDR1 SGHDT, CDR2 YYEEEE. Trimming pared 0 bases from V and 6 bases from J, leaving 24 bases between. The CDR3 extends over 18 amino acids. The CDR3 coding sequence is TGTGCCAGCAGCTTGGCGTTTGAATGGGGCGGAGAAACCCCTGAAGCTTTCTTT. This translates into CASSLAFEWGGETPEAFF. The full variable domain, its missing parts supplied by reference TRBV5-6 and TRBJ1-1, is DAGVTQSPTHLIKTRGQQVTLRCSPKSGHDTVSWYQQALGQGPQFIFQYYEEEERQRGNFPDRFSGHQFPNYSSELNVNALLLGDSALYLCASSLAFEWGGETPEAFFGQGTRLTVV.

This clone was recorded a few times. The genes are TRBV5-4 and TRBJ2-5; 7 bases fit TRBD1. CDR1 and CDR2 from the germline V gene are SGHNT and YYREEE (reference sequence). The CDR3 contains 17 residues. After removal of 3 bases from V and 4 bases from J, the junction contained 15 bases not matched to a gene. CDR3 bases: TGTGCCAGCAGCTCGCCACCTGACAGGGACCCCGGAGAGACCCAGTACTTC. It translates to CASSSPPDRDPGETQYF.

The chain carries TRBV6-5 and TRBJ1-1; D is uncertain. CDR1 MNHEY and CDR2 SVGAGI come from the germline V gene. Trimming cost V 4 bases and J 1 base, with 7 bases left between them. CDR3 length: 13 amino acids. This chain's CDR3 is CASSFLSNTEAFF. The CDR3 bases are TGTGCCAGCAGTTTCCTCTCGAACACTGAAGCTTTCTTT.

J is TRBJ1-2 and V is TRBV14; D remains unclear. Germline lookup yields CDR1 SGHDN and CDR2 FVKESK. The V end was cut by 6 bases, the J end by 2 bases, with 7 bases between. This CDR3 is built from 12 residues. The CDR3 region is CASSPGNYGYTF. CDR3 in DNA: TGTGCCAGCAGTCCAGGCAACTATGGCTACACCTTC.

The chain joins TRBV6-6 to TRBJ2-7; TRBD1 might be the D (5 bases). This CDR3 region has 12 residues. Germline lookup yields CDR1 MNHNY and CDR2 SVGAGI (reference sequence). V gave up 6 bases and J gave up 5 bases, with 11 bases separating them. CDR3: CASRKQGDEQYF. The CDR3 DNA reads as TGTGCCAGCAGAAAGCAGGGTGACGAGCAGTACTTC.

The chain joins TRBV9 to TRBJ2-5; maybe TRBD2 (6 bases). Near its end, the DNA agrees better with TRBJ2-7, so the J call may be wrong. The CDR3 loop spans 15 amino acids. The germline V gene has CDR1 SGDLS and CDR2 YYNGEE. The CDR3 protein is CASSQTGADTYEQYF. CDR3 nucleotides: TGTGCCAGCAGTCAGACGGGAGCCGACACCTACGAGCAGTACTTC.

The J gene is TRBJ2-1, the V gene TRBV7-3; 8 bases fit TRBD2. Per the germline V gene, CDR1 is SGHTA and CDR2 is FQGTGA. With 3 bases clipped from V and 4 bases from J, the junction kept 5 bases outside the gene matches. The CDR3 spans 15 residues. The CDR3 sequence is CASSLRGAGYNEQFF. The CDR3 DNA reads TGTGCCAGCAGCTTGCGGGGGGCGGGTTACAATGAGCAGTTCTTC.

The rearrangement uses TRBV7-3 and TRBJ1-1; D is uncertain. In germline, CDR1 is SGHTA, CDR2 FQGTGA. The CDR3 has 13 residues. V shed 4 bases and J shed 5 bases, with 11 bases lying between them. The CDR3, as DNA: TGTGCCAGCAGCTCCACAATTGATACTGAAGCTTTCTTT. It encodes CASSSTIDTEAFF.

The chain carries TRBV7-2 and TRBJ1-5; D is unclear. Trimming removed 3 bases from V and 0 bases from J, with 6 bases in between. The CDR3 covers 14 residues. The germline V gene has CDR1 SGHTA and CDR2 FQGNSA. CDR3 sequence reads: CASSFGYSNQPQHF. In DNA, the CDR3 is TGTGCCAGCAGCTTCGGGTATAGCAATCAGCCCCAGCATTTT.

This clone appeared many times. V gene TRBV2 combines with J gene TRBJ2-6; possibly TRBD2 for D (6 bases). Germline V gives CDR1 SNHLY, CDR2 FYNNEI. CDR3 length equals 14 residues. The V end was cut by 7 bases, the J end by 0 bases, with 7 bases between. The CDR3 nucleotides read TGTGCCAGCAAGGAGGGCTCTGGGGCCAACGTCCTGACTTTC. Encoded protein: CASKEGSGANVLTF.

V usage is TRBV7-9 and J usage is TRBJ2-3, with 11 bases lining up with TRBD2. This CDR3 region has 17 residues. The V gene's germline CDR1 is SEHNR and CDR2 FQNEAQ (reference sequence). V lost 4 bases, J lost 12 bases, and 18 bases stayed unmatched. CDR3 residues: CASSSMTTSGGRNDQYF. The DNA for the CDR3 is TGTGCCAGCAGCTCGATGACCACTAGCGGGGGCCGAAATGACCAGTATTTT.

The V call is TRBV9, the J call TRBJ1-1, with D unresolved. V lost 0 bases, J lost 7 bases, and 10 bases lay in between. In germline, CDR1 is SGDLS, CDR2 YYNGEE. CDR3 length: 13 residues. The CDR3 is CASSVGKSGEAFF. The CDR3 region has the DNA TGTGCCAGCAGCGTAGGTAAATCAGGTGAAGCTTTCTTT.

The chain couples TRBV19 to TRBJ2-3; TRBD1 matches at 7 bases. The CDR3 sequence is 14 residues long. Trimming cost V 10 bases and J 5 bases; bases outside gene matches: 12. Germline V gives CDR1 LNHDA, CDR2 SQIVND (reference sequence). The CDR3 spells CATRTGTSGDTQYF. The CDR3 bases are TGTGCCACCCGGACAGGAACTTCGGGAGATACGCAGTATTTT.